A selection of T cell receptor beta chains follows, all from one sample in a study of blood T cell repertoires in COVID-19. TCRdb keeps only in-frame clones here, not all; method: immunoSEQ multiplex PCR. The repertoire has around 200,000 clones, around 75% of them found once; the top ten carry approximately 5%. The material sequenced was peripheral blood. The receptors derive from a human donor in a cohort sampled during active COVID-19. Each CDR3 is given with its conserved first and last residue. The D gene is left open where the match is weak. Some rows have no size entry. The others give once, few or many, or a class for an expanded clone.

clone_size j_call d_call v_call cdr3_length cdr3_aa cdr3_nt
NA TRBJ2-1 TRBD1 TRBV6-5 15 CASSPRGPRVGEQFF TGTGCCAGCTCCCCGAGGGGGCCCAGGGTGGGTGAGCAGTTCTTC
NA TRBJ1-4 TRBD1 TRBV28 15 CASRTGAETGEKLFF TGTGCCAGTCGGACAGGGGCCGAGACGGGTGAAAAACTGTTTTTT
NA TRBJ2-7 TRBD2 TRBV5-1 15 CASSFASGRIYEQYF TGCGCCAGCAGCTTTGCTAGCGGGAGAATCTACGAGCAGTACTTC
NA TRBJ1-1 NA TRBV6-5 11 CASSYGRGAFF TGTGCCAGCAGTTACGGAAGGGGAGCTTTCTTT
NA TRBJ1-1 TRBD1 TRBV19 16 CASSTRDSLSVTEAFF TGTGCCAGTAGTACCCGGGACAGCTTGTCAGTAACTGAAGCTTTCTTT
few TRBJ1-1 NA TRBV29-1 13 CSVVRGSNTEAFF TGCAGCGTTGTCCGAGGTTCGAACACTGAAGCTTTCTTT
NA TRBJ2-7 TRBD1 TRBV7-9 16 CASSPRTGERSYEQYF TGTGCCAGCAGCCCCCGGACAGGGGAGCGCTCCTACGAGCAGTACTTC
NA TRBJ2-1 NA TRBV27 15 CASSNSHPSYNEQFF TGTGCCAGCAGTAACAGCCACCCCTCCTACAATGAGCAGTTCTTC
NA TRBJ2-7 TRBD2 TRBV2 14 CASSPELAGNEQYF TGTGCCAGCAGTCCCGAACTAGCGGGAAACGAGCAGTACTTC
NA TRBJ2-7 TRBD2 TRBV28 18 CASSSRTSGIKNRYEQYF TGTGCCAGCAGTTCTCGGACTAGCGGGATTAAGAACCGCTACGAGCAGTACTTC
NA TRBJ1-6 TRBD1 TRBV4-3 18 CASSQDRTGGSYNSPLHF TGCGCCAGCAGCCAAGATCGGACAGGGGGCTCCTATAATTCACCCCTCCACTTT
NA TRBJ1-5 TRBD1 TRBV28 15 CASSLIGTGVQPQHF TGTGCCAGCAGTTTAATAGGGACAGGGGTTCAGCCCCAGCATTTT
NA TRBJ1-4 TRBD1 TRBV5-6 15 CASSLAAGGNEKLFF TGTGCCAGCAGCTTGGCCGCAGGGGGAAATGAAAAACTGTTTTTT
NA TRBJ2-1 NA TRBV7-9 17 CASSLGGVGSTYNEQFF TGTGCCAGCAGCTTAGGGGGGGTAGGGTCCACCTACAATGAGCAGTTCTTC
NA TRBJ1-2 TRBD1 TRBV28 13 CASTKQGRYGYTF TGTGCCAGCACTAAACAGGGGCGATATGGCTACACCTTC
NA TRBJ1-2 TRBD1 TRBV19 14 CASSRGQGAYGYTF TGTGCCAGTAGTAGAGGACAGGGGGCCTATGGCTACACCTTC
many TRBJ1-1 TRBD1 TRBV27 14 CASSDRGVNTEAFF TGTGCCAGCAGTGACAGGGGGGTGAACACTGAAGCTTTCTTT
NA TRBJ2-7 TRBD2 TRBV18 15 CASSPGLAGGHEQYF TGTGCCAGCTCCCCTGGACTAGCGGGAGGGCACGAGCAGTACTTC
few TRBJ2-7 TRBD2 TRBV7-3 13 CASSLAGDYEQYF TGTGCCAGCAGCTTAGCGGGAGACTACGAGCAGTACTTC
NA TRBJ1-3 NA TRBV5-1 16 CASSLGGGTSGNTIYF TGCGCCAGCAGCCTTGGCGGGGGGACCTCTGGAAACACCATATATTTT
NA TRBJ2-7 TRBD1 TRBV3-1/TRBV3-2 14 CASSQPAGGYEQYF TGTGCCAGCAGCCAACCGGCAGGGGGCTACGAGCAGTACTTC
NA TRBJ1-6 NA TRBV7-9 13 CASSLNSNSPLHF TGTGCCAGCAGCTTAAACAGTAATTCACCCCTCCACTTT
NA TRBJ2-6 NA TRBV7-2 16 CASSLPVGSGANVLTF TGTGCCAGCAGCTTACCCGTCGGCTCTGGGGCCAACGTCCTGACTTTC
NA TRBJ1-1 TRBD1 TRBV15 15 CATSWDRGVNTEAFF TGTGCCACCAGCTGGGACAGGGGGGTGAACACTGAAGCTTTCTTT
medium-sized TRBJ2-4 TRBD2 TRBV27 14 CASGEREGRNIQYF TGTGCCAGCGGGGAGCGGGAGGGCCGGAACATTCAGTACTTC
NA TRBJ2-1 TRBD2 TRBV6-4 18 CASSDSGLLAGEVNEQFF TGTGCCAGCAGTGACAGTGGGCTACTAGCGGGAGAGGTCAATGAGCAGTTCTTC
NA TRBJ2-7 TRBD2 TRBV5-1 14 CASSAGLEFYEQYF TGCGCCAGCAGCGCGGGACTAGAATTCTACGAGCAGTACTTC
few TRBJ1-6 NA TRBV21-1 13 CAKIRDLDSPLHF TGTGCCAAAATCAGGGATTTAGATTCACCCCTCCACTTT
few TRBJ2-7 TRBD1 TRBV4-3 13 CASSWRQGYEQYF TGCGCCAGCAGCTGGCGACAGGGCTACGAGCAGTACTTC
NA TRBJ1-2 TRBD1 TRBV28 15 CASSLGQGANYGYTF TGTGCCAGCAGTTTGGGACAGGGGGCAAACTATGGCTACACCTTC
NA TRBJ2-2 NA TRBV3-1/TRBV3-2 16 CASSLRSVRNPGELFF TGTGCCAGCAGCCTCCGATCGGTCAGGAACCCCGGGGAGCTGTTTTTT
once TRBJ1-3 NA TRBV25-1 15 CASSIWGVSGNTIYF TGTGCCAGCAGTATATGGGGGGTCTCTGGAAACACCATATATTTT
NA TRBJ2-5 TRBD1 TRBV3-1/TRBV3-2 16 CASSLHVLDRDQTQYF TGTGCCAGCAGCCTCCACGTTCTTGACAGGGACCAGACCCAGTACTTC
NA TRBJ2-7 NA TRBV19 12 CASMGRRYEQYF TGTGCCAGTATGGGCAGGCGCTACGAGCAGTACTTC
NA TRBJ2-7 NA TRBV28 13 CASSLGGGREQYF TGTGCCAGCAGTTTAGGGGGAGGCCGTGAGCAGTACTTC
NA TRBJ1-2 TRBD1 TRBV28 19 CASSLSPRDRSAGGYGYTF TGTGCCAGCAGTTTATCCCCCCGGGACAGAAGCGCGGGTGGCTATGGCTACACCTTC
NA TRBJ2-6 TRBD1 TRBV10-3 16 CAISPGTGVGANVLTF TGTGCCATCAGCCCCGGGACAGGGGTTGGGGCCAACGTCCTGACTTTC
NA TRBJ1-2 NA TRBV28 15 CASSFTGVPNYGYTF TGTGCCAGCAGTTTCACAGGAGTCCCTAACTATGGCTACACCTTC
few TRBJ1-5 TRBD1 TRBV7-3 16 CASSPGGDREGQPQHF TGTGCCAGCAGCCCGGGCGGGGACAGGGAAGGACAGCCCCAGCATTTT
NA TRBJ2-7 NA TRBV18 14 CASSSAGPPTQQYF TGTGCCAGCTCGTCGGCGGGCCCTCCGACACAGCAGTACTTC
NA TRBJ1-5 NA TRBV19 17 CASRYPAAGGSNQPQHF TGTGCCAGTAGATATCCTGCGGCCGGAGGGAGCAATCAGCCCCAGCATTTT
NA TRBJ2-7 TRBD1 TRBV28 14 CASTGTGVTYEQYF TGTGCCAGCACGGGGACAGGGGTGACCTACGAGCAGTACTTC